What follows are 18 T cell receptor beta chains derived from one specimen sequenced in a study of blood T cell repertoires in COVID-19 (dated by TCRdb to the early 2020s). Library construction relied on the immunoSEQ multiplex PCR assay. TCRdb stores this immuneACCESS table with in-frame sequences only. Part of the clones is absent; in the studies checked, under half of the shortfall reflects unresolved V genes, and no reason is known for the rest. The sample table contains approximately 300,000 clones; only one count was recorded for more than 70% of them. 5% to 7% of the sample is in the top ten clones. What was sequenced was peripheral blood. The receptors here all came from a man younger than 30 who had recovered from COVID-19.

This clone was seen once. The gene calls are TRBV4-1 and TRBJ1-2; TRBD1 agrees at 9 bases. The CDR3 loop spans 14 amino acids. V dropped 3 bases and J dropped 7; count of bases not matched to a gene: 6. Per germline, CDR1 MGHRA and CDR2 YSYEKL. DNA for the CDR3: TGCGCCAGCAGCCATAGGACAGGGGAGGGTGGCTACACCTTC. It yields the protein CASSHRTGEGGYTF.

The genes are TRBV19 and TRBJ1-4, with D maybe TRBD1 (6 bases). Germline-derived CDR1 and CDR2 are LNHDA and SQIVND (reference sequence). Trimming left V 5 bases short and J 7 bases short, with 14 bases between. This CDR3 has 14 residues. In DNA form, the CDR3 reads TGTGCCAGTAGTCGGGGGGCGCCGGCTGAAAAACTGTTTTTT. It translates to CASSRGAPAEKLFF.

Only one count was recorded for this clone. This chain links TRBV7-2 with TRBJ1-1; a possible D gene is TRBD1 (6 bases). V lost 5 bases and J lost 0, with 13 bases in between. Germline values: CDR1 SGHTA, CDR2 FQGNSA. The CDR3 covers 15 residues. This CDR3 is CASSPRTVMNTEAFF. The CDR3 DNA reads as TGTGCCAGCAGCCCTAGGACAGTCATGAACACTGAAGCTTTCTTT.

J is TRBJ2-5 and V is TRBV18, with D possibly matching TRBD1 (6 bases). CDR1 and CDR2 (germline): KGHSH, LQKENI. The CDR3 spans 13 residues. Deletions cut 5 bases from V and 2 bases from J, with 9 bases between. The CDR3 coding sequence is TGTGCCAGCTCATTACAGGGTCAAGAGACCCAGTACTTC. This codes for CASSLQGQETQYF.

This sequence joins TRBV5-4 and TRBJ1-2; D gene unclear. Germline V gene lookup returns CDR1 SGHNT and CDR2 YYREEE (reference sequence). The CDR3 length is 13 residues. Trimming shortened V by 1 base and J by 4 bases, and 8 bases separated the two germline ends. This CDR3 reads CASSLSGSYGYTF. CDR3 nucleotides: TGTGCCAGCAGCTTGAGTGGGAGCTATGGCTACACCTTC.

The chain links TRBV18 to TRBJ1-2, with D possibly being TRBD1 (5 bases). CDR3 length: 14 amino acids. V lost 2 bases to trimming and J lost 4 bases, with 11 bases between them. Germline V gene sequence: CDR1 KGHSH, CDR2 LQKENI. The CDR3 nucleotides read TGTGCCAGCTCACCAGCCCAGGGAAGCTATGGCTACACCTTC. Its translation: CASSPAQGSYGYTF.

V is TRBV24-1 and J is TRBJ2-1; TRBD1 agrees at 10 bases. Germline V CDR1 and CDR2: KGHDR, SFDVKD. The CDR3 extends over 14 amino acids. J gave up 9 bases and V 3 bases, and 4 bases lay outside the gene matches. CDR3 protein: CATSDVGQGGEQFF. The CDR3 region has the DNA TGTGCCACCAGTGATGTCGGACAGGGGGGTGAGCAGTTCTTC.

CDR3 sequence reads: CASSFTLTAGQPQHF. The CDR3 bases are TGTGCCAGCAGCTTCACCTTGACAGCGGGTCAGCCCCAGCATTTT. The V call is TRBV7-2, the J call TRBJ1-5; perhaps TRBD1 as D (5 bases). Germline CDR1 and CDR2: SGHTA and FQGNSA. Deletions cut 3 bases from V and 6 bases from J, with 15 bases between. The CDR3 extends over 15 amino acids.

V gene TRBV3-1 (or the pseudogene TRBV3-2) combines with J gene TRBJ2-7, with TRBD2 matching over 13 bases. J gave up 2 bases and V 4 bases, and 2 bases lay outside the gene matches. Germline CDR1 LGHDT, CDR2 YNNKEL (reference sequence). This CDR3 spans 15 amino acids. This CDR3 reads CASSLGLAGAYEQYF. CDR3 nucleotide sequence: TGTGCCAGCAGCCTCGGACTAGCGGGGGCCTACGAGCAGTACTTC.

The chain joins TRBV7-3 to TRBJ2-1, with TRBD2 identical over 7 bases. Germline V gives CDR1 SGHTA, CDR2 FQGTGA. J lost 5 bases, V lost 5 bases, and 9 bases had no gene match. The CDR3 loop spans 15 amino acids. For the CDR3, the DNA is TGTGCCAGCAGCCGAAGCGGGAACCAGAACAATGAGCAGTTCTTC. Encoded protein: CASSRSGNQNNEQFF.

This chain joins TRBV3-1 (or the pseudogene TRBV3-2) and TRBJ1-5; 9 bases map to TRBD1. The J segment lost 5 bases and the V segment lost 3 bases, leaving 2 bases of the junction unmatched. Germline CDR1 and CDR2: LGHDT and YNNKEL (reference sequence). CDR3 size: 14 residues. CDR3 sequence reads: CASSQGTGYQPQHF. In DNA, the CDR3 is TGTGCCAGCAGCCAGGGGACAGGGTATCAGCCCCAGCATTTT.

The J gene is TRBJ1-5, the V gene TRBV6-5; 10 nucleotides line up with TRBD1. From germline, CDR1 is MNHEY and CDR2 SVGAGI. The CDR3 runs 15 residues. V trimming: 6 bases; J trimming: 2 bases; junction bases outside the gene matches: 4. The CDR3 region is CASSAGTGGNQPQHF. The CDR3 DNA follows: TGTGCCAGCAGCGCCGGGACAGGGGGCAATCAGCCCCAGCATTTT.

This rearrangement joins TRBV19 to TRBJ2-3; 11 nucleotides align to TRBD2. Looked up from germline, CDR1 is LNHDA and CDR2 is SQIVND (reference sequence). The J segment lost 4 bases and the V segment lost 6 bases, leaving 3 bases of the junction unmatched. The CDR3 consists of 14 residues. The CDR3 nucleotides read TGTGCCAGTAGATGGACTAGCGGGCCAGATACGCAGTATTTT. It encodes CASRWTSGPDTQYF.

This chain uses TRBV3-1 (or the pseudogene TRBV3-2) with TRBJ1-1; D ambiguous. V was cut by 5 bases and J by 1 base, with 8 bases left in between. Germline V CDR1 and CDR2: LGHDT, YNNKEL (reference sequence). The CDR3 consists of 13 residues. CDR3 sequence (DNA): TGTGCCAGCAGCTCTCGACAGAACACTGAAGCTTTCTTT. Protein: CASSSRQNTEAFF.

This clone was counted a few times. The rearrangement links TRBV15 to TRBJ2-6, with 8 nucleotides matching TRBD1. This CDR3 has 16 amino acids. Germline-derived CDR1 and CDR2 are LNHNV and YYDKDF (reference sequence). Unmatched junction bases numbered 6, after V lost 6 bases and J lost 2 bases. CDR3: CATRGQGKTGANVLTF. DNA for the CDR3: TGTGCCACCAGAGGACAGGGAAAGACTGGGGCCAACGTCCTGACTTTC.

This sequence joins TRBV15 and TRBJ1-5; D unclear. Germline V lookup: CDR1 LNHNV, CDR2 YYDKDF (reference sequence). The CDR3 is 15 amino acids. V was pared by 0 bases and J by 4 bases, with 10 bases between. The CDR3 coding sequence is TGTGCCACCAGCAGAGATGGGGAGAAGAATCAGCCCCAGCATTTT. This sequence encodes CATSRDGEKNQPQHF.

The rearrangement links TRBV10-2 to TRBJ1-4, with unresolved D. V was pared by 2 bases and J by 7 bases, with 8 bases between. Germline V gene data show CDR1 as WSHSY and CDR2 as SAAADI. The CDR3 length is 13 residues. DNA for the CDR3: TGCGCCAGCAGTGAGGGAGGAGGTGAAAAACTGTTTTTT. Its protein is CASSEGGGEKLFF.

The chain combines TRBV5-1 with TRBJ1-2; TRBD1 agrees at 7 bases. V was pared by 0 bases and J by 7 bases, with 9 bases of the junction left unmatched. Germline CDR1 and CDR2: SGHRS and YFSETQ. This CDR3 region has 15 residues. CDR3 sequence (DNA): TGCGCCAGCAGCTTGGGGGGAACAGGGGCTAGTGGCTACACCTTC. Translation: CASSLGGTGASGYTF.